This TCR beta chain comes out of a study of yellow fever vaccine responses in identical twins (dated by TCRdb to between 2017 and 2018). Regarding the study in general: Focusing on identical twins, the study followed the T cell clones that responded to the vaccine, and did so with precision.

On this clonotype: What antigen it recognizes has not been identified. The sample holds no much larger clone one base away, and base qualities are not on file.

The CDR3 holds 15 amino acids from the cysteine to the phenylalanine. This entry keeps only the CDR3 DNA: 45 bases, framed from base 1. Trimming takes 2 bases from V and 6 bases from J, and the germline ends sit 17 bases apart. CDR1 and CDR2, per the germline V gene (reference sequence), are LNHDA and SQIVND. Receptor amplification or capture employed RT-PCR. TCRdb records Illumina HiSeq 2500 as the sequencer. In TCRdb, the public reads were trimmed at Q25 with fastp and aligned with MiXCR, with productive beta chains retained. Here each entry gathers all rows of one CDR3 protein and keeps the most common genes and DNA. This sample is represented by around 4,200 distinct CDR3 sequences; approximately 71% of them were singletons. Clones ranked in the top ten supply about 7.5% of the sample. The study at large found these results: According to the authors, the vaccine-induced T cell response in identical twins seemed to be partly convergent and partly specific to each individual.

The sequenced sample was T cells from blood (PBMCs), unsorted or a sorted subset (not recorded which), obtained before or after yellow fever vaccination (not recorded which). Recombination joined TRBV19 with TRBJ2-7, with a weak D call of TRBD2 (5 bases match). The receptor comes from a woman aged 18-30 years who received the yellow fever vaccine. Donor details come from another sample of the same person, matched by shared clones. In nucleotide form, the sequence is TGTGCCAGTAGTATATCGAGAGGGCCGTTCGCCGAGCAGTACTTC. The encoded protein is CASSISRGPFAEQYF.